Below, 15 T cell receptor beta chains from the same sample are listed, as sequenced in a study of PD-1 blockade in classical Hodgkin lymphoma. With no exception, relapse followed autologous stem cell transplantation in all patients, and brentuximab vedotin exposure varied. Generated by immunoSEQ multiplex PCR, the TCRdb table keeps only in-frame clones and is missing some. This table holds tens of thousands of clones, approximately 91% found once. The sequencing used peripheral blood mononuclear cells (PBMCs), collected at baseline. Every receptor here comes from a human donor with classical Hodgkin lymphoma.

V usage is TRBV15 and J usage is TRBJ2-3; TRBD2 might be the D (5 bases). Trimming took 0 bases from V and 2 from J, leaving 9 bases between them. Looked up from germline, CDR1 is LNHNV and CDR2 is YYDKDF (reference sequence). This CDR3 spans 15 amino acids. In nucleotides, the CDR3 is TGTGCCACCAGCAGAGATGGACTTTCCACAGATACGCAGTATTTT. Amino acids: CATSRDGLSTDTQYF.

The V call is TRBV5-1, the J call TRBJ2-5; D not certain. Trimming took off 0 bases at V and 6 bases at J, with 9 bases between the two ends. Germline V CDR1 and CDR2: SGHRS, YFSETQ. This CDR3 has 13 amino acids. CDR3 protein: CASSLGLEKTQYF. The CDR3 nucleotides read TGCGCCAGCAGCTTGGGTCTTGAGAAGACCCAGTACTTC.

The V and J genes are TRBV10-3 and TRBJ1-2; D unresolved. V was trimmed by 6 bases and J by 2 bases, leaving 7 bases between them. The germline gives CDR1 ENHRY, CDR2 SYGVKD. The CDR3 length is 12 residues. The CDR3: CAISPYNYGYTF. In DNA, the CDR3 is TGTGCCATCAGCCCATACAACTATGGCTACACCTTC.

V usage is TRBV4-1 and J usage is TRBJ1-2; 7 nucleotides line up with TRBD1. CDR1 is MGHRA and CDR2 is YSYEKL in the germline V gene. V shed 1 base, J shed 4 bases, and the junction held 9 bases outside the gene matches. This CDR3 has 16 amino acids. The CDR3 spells CASSQATTGVGYGYTF. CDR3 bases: TGCGCCAGCAGCCAAGCTACAACAGGGGTTGGCTATGGCTACACCTTC.

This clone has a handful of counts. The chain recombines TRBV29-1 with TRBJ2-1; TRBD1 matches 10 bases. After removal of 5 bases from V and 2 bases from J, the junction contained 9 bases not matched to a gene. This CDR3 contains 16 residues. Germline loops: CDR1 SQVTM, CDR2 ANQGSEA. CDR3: CSVPDRDRGAYNEQFF. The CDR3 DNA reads TGCAGCGTTCCCGACCGGGACAGGGGTGCCTACAATGAGCAGTTCTTC.

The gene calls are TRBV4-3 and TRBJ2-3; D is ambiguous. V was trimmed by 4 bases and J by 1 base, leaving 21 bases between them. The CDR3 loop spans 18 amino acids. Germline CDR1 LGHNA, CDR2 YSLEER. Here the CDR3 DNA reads TGCGCCAGCAGCCCTGGGCGGCCGCACAGCCCGGGCACAGATACGCAGTATTTT. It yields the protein CASSPGRPHSPGTDTQYF.

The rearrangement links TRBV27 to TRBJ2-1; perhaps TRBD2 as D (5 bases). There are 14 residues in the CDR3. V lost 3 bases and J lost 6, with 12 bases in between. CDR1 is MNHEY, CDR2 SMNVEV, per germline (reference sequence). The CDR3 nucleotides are TGTGCCAGCAGTTTGCTGGAGAGGGTCAATGAGCAGTTCTTC. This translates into CASSLLERVNEQFF.

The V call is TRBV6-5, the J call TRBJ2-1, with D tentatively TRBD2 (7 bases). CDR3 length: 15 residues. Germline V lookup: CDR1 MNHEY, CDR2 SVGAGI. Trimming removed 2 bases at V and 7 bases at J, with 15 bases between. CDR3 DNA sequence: TGTGCCAGCAGTTACGGTCTCGGGGGGCAGAATGAGCAGTTCTTC. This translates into CASSYGLGGQNEQFF.

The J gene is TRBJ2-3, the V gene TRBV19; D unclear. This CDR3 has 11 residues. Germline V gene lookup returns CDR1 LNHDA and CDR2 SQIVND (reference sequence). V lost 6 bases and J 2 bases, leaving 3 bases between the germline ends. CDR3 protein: CASSLTDTQYF. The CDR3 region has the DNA TGTGCCAGTAGCCTCACAGATACGCAGTATTTT. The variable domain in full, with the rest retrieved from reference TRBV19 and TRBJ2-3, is DGGITQSPKYLFRKEGQNVTLSCEQNLNHDAMYWYRQDPGQGLRLIYYSQIVNDFQKGDIAEGYSVSREKKESFPLTVTSAQKNPTAFYLCASSLTDTQYFGPGTRLTVL.

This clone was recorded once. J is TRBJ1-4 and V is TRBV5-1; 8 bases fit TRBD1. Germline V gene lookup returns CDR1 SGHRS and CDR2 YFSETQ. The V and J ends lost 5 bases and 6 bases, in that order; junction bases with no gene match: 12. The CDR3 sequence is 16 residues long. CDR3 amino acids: CASSEGTGGNDEKLFF. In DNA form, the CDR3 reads TGCGCCAGCAGTGAGGGCACAGGGGGGAATGATGAAAAACTGTTTTTT.

Written as DNA, the CDR3 is TGCGCCAGCAGCCAAGGGGGTGGCAGGGCCGACACCGGGGAGCTGTTTTTT. Translation: CASSQGGGRADTGELFF. The rearrangement links TRBV4-3 to TRBJ2-2, with D perhaps matching TRBD1 (5 bases). Germline V gene data show CDR1 as LGHNA and CDR2 as YSLEER. There are 17 residues in the CDR3. V shed 1 base and J shed 3 bases, with 15 bases lying between them.

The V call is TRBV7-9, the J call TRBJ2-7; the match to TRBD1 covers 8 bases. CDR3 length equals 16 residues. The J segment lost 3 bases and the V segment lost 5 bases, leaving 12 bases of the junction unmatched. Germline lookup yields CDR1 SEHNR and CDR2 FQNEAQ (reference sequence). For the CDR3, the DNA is TGTGCCAGCAGCCCAAGCAGGGGGCGCTTAGTCTACGAGCAGTACTTC. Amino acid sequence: CASSPSRGRLVYEQYF.

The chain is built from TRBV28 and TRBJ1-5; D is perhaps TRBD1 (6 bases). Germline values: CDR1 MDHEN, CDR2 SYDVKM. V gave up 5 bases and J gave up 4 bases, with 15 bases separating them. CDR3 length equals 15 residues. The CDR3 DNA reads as TGTGCCAGCAGTGAACAGGGCAGCGTGAATCAGCCCCAGCATTTT. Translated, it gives CASSEQGSVNQPQHF.

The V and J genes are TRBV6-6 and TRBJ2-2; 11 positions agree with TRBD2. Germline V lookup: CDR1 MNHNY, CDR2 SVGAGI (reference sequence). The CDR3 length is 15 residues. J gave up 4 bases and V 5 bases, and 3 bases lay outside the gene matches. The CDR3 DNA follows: TGTGCCAGCAGTGCCGGGACTAGCGGCACCGGGGAGCTGTTTTTT. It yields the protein CASSAGTSGTGELFF.

The CDR3 DNA reads TGCGCCAGCAGCCACCGGGGGGGTGACTATGGCTACACCTTC. This encodes CASSHRGGDYGYTF. V is TRBV4-1 and J is TRBJ1-2, with D maybe TRBD1 (5 bases). V was cut by 3 bases and J by 3 bases, with 11 bases left in between. The CDR3 is made up of 14 amino acids. Germline V CDR1 and CDR2: MGHRA, YSYEKL.